This TCR beta chain was found in a study of T cell repertoires in cytomegalovirus infection. Overall study: CMV infection and matching HLA type were both indicated by public TCR beta signatures. General study findings and limits: Cumulated frequencies of public TCR beta families served to identify carriers of CMV plus the relevant HLA. HLA-C-restricted CMV clonotypes gave the most frequent clonotype in two of eight donors.

This clonotype was detected only a few times. What it binds is not known. Germline CDR1 reads SGHVS; CDR2 reads FNYEAQ. V was pared by 1 base and J by 8 bases, with 15 bases between. The CDR3 loop spans 15 amino acids. TCRdb independently ran MiXCR on the reads; one entry per CDR3 protein. The sample has a few hundred thousand distinct CDR3 sequences, about 26% seen once. The sample comprised PBMCs. The receptor was isolated from a human donor in good health (CMV status not recorded). Some clones in this sample may be carry-over from other donors' samples. The chain carries TRBV7-6 and TRBJ2-1; D might be TRBD2 (6 bases). DNA for the CDR3: TGTGCCAGCAGCTTAGGGGAGACTAGTCGCGATGAGCAGTTCTTC. Translated: CASSLGETSRDEQFF.